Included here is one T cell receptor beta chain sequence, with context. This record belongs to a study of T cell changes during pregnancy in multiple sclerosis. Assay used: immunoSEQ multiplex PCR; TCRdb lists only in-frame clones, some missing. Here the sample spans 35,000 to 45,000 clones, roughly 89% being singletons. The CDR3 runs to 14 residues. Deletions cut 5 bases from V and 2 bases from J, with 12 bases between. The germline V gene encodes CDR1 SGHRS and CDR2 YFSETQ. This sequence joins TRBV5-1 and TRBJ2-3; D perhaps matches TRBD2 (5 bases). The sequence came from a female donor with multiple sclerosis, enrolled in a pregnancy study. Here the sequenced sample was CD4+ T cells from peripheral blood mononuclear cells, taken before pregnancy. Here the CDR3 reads CASRRGINTDTQYF. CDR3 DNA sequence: TGCGCCAGCAGGCGAGGGATTAACACAGATACGCAGTATTTT.